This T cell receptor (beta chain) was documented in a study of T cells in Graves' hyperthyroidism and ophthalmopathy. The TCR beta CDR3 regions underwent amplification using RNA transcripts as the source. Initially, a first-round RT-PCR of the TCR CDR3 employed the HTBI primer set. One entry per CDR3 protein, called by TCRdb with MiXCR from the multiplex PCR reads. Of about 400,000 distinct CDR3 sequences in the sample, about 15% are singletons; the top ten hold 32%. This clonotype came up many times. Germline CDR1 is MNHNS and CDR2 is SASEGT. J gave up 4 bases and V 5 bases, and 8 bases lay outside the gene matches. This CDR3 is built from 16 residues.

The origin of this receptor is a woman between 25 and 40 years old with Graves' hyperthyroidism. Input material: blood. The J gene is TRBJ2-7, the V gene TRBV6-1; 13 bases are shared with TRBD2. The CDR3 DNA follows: TGTGCCAGCAGTAAAAGGACTAGCGGGAGTATGTACGAGCAGTACTTC. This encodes CASSKRTSGSMYEQYF.